This T cell receptor (beta chain) was recovered during a study of blood T cells in healthy people across ages. Study-level findings and limits: Leaving the PBMCs unsorted stopped any conclusive comparison of naive versus antigen-experienced cells.

The CDR3 totals 15 residues. Germline CDR1 reads SGHRS; CDR2 reads YFSETQ. With 1 base removed from V and 4 bases from J, the gap between germline ends came to 14 bases. Combining a sample-barcoded 5' primer with a J-beta primer mix, a second PCR ran for about 7 to 12 cycles. TCRdb re-analysed the 5' RACE reads in MiXCR, keeping a single row per CDR3 protein. The top ten clones hold less than 2.5% of a sample with 1.5 million to 2 million distinct CDR3 sequences, approximately 50% of them seen once. Notes on this clonotype: Its antigen is as yet unknown.

The sequenced sample was blood. The clonotype was recovered from a woman in her thirties or forties in good health. This chain links TRBV5-1 with TRBJ1-2; D might be TRBD1 (5 bases). The CDR3 coding sequence is TGCGCCAGCAGCTTGCAAACCGGGACCCCCTATGGCTACACCTTC. Translating it yields CASSLQTGTPYGYTF. The full variable domain, its missing parts supplied by reference TRBV5-1 and TRBJ1-2, is KAGVTQTPRYLIKTRGQQVTLSCSPISGHRSVSWYQQTPGQGLQFLFEYFSETQRNKGNFPGRFSGRQFSNSRSEMNVSTLELGDSALYLCASSLQTGTPYGYTFGSGTRLTVV.